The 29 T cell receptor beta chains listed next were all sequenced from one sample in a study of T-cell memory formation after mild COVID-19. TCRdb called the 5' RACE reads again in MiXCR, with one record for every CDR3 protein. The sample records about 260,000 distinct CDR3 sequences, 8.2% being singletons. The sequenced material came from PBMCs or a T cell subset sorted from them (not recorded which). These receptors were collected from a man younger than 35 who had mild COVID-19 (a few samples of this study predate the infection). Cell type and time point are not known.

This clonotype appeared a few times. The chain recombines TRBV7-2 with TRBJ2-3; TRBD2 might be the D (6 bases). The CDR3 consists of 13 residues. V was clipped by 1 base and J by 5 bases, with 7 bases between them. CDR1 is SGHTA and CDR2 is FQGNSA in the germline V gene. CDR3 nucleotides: TGTGCCAGCAGCTTAGTGGAGGGAGATACGCAGTATTTT. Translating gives CASSLVEGDTQYF.

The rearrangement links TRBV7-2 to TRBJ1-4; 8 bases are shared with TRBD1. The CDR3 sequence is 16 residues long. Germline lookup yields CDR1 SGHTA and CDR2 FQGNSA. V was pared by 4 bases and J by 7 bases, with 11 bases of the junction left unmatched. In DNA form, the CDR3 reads TGTGCCAGCAGCTATTATGGACAGGGCAGGACTGAAAAACTGTTTTTT. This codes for CASSYYGQGRTEKLFF.

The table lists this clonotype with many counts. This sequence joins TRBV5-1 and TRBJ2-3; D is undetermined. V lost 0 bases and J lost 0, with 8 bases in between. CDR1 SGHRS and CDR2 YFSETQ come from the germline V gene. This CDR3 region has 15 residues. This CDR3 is CASSLVLPSTDTQYF. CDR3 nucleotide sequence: TGCGCCAGCAGCTTGGTTCTCCCTAGCACAGATACGCAGTATTTT.

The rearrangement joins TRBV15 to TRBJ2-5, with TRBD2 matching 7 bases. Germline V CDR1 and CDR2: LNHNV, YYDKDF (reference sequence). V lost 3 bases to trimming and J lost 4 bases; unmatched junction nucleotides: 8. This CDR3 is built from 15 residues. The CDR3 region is CATSRSLATRETQYF. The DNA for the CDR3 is TGTGCCACCAGCAGGTCACTAGCGACGAGAGAGACCCAGTACTTC.

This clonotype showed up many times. In DNA form, the CDR3 reads TGTGCCAGCAGCTTGTACGGGGTCACAGATACGCAGTATTTT. Translation: CASSLYGVTDTQYF. This sequence joins TRBV7-2 and TRBJ2-3, with D possibly TRBD2 on 5 matching bases. CDR3 length equals 14 residues. The germline V gene has CDR1 SGHTA and CDR2 FQGNSA. Trimming removed 3 bases from V and 2 bases from J, with 9 bases in between.

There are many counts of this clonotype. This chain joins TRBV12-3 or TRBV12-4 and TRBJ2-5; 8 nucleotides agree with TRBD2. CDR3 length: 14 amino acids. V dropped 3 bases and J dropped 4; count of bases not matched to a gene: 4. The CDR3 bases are TGTGCCAGCAGTTTGTTCGGGGGGGGAGAGACCCAGTACTTC. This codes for CASSLFGGGETQYF.

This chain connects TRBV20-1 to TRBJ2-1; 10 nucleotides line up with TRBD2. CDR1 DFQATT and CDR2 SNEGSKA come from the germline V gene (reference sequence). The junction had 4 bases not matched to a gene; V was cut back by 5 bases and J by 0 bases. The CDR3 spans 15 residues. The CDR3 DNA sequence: TGCAGTGCTGGACTAGCGGCTGACTCCTACAATGAGCAGTTCTTC. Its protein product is CSAGLAADSYNEQFF.

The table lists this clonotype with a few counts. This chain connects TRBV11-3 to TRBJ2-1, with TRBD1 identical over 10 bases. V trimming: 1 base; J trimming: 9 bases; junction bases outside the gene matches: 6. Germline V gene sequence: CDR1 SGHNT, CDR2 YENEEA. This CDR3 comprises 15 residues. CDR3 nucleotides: TGTGCCAGCAGCTTAGGCGGACAGGGGGTTTTTGAGCAGTTCTTC. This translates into CASSLGGQGVFEQFF.

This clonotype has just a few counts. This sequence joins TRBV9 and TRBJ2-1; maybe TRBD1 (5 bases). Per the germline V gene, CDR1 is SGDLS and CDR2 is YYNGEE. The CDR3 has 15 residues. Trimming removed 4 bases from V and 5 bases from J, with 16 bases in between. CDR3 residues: CASSRLVGLHNEQFF. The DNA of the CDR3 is TGTGCCAGCAGCCGCCTAGTGGGGCTTCACAATGAGCAGTTCTTC.

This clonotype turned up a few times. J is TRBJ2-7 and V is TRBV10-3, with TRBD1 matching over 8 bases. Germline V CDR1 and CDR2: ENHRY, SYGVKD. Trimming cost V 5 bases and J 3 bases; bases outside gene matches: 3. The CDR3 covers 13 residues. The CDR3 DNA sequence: TGTGCCATCAGTTCTGGACAGGGCTACGAGCAGTACGTC. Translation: CAISSGQGYEQYV.

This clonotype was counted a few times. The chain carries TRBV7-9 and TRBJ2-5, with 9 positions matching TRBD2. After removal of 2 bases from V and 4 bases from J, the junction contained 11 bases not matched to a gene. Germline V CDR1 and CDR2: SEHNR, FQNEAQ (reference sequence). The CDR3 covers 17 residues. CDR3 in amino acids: CASSLISGGPWGETQYF. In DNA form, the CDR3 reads TGTGCCAGCAGCTTAATCAGCGGGGGGCCCTGGGGAGAGACCCAGTACTTC.

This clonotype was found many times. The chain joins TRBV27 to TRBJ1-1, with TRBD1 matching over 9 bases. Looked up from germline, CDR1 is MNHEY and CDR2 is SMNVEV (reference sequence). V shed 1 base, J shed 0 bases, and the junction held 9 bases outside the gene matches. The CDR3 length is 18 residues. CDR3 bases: TGTGCCAGCAGTTTATTTGGGGGTGGACAGGGGATGAACACTGAAGCTTTCTTT. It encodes CASSLFGGGQGMNTEAFF.

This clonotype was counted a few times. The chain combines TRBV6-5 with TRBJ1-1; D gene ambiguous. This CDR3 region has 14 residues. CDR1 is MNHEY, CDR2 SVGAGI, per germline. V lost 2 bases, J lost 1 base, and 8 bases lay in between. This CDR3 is CASSYRTANTEAFF. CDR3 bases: TGTGCCAGCAGTTACAGGACGGCGAACACTGAAGCTTTCTTT.

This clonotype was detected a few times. This CDR3 reads CASSPISGTGREKLFF. CDR3 in DNA: TGCGCCAGCAGCCCGATCTCCGGGACAGGGCGTGAAAAACTGTTTTTT. The chain joins TRBV4-3 to TRBJ1-4; 9 bases fit TRBD1. After removal of 4 bases from V and 7 bases from J, the junction contained 10 bases not matched to a gene. Germline loops: CDR1 LGHNA, CDR2 YSLEER. The CDR3 covers 16 residues.

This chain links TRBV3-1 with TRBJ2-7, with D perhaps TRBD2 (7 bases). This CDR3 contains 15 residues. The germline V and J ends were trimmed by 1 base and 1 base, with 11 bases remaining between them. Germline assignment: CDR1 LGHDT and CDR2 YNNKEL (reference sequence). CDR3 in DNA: TGTGCCAGCAGCCAAGCAGGGGAGGGTTCCTACGAGCAGTACTTC. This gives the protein CASSQAGEGSYEQYF.

The CDR3 region is CSVEHRFEYGYTF. CDR3 sequence (DNA): TGCAGCGTTGAACACAGGTTCGAGTATGGCTACACCTTC. The chain couples TRBV29-1 to TRBJ1-2; maybe TRBD1 (5 bases). The CDR3 runs to 13 residues. Trimming cost V 2 bases and J 5 bases, with 12 bases left between them. Per the germline V gene, CDR1 is SQVTM and CDR2 is ANQGSEA.

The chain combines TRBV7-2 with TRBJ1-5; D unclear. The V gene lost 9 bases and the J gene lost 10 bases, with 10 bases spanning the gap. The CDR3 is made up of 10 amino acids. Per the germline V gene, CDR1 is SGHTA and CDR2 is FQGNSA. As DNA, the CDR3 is TGTGCCAGTGGGCCTCCTCCCCAGCATTTT. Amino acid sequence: CASGPPPQHF.

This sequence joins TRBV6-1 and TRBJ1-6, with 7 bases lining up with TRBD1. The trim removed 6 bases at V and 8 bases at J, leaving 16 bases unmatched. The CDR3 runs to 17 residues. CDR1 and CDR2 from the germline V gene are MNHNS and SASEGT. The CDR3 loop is CASSPYTPGGTDSPLHF. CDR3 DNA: TGTGCCAGCAGCCCTTACACCCCCGGCGGGACAGATTCACCCCTCCACTTT.

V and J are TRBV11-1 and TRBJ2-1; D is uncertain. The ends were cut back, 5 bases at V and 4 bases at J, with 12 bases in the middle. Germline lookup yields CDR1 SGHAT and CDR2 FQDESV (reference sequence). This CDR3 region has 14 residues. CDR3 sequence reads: CASSLTSMYNEQFF. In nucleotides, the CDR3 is TGTGCCAGCAGCCTAACCTCGATGTACAATGAGCAGTTCTTC.

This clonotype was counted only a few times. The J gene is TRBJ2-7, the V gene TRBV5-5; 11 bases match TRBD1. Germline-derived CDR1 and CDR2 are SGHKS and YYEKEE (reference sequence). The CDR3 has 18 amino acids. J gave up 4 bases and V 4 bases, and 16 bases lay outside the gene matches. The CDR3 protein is CASSRSPLTGTGGYEQYV. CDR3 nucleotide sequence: TGTGCCAGCAGCCGGTCGCCCCTGACCGGGACAGGGGGATACGAGCAGTACGTC.

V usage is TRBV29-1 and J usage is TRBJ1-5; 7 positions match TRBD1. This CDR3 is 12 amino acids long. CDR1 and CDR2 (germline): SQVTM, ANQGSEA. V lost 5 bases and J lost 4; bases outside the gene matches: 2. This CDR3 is CSVKQGNQPQHF. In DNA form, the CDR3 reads TGCAGCGTTAAACAGGGGAATCAGCCCCAGCATTTT.

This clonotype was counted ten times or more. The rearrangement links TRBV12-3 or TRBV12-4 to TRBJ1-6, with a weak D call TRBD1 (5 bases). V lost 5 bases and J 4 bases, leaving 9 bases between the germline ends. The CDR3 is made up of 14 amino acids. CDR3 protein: CASSGTGYNSPLHF. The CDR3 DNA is TGTGCCAGCAGTGGAACAGGTTATAATTCACCCCTCCACTTT.

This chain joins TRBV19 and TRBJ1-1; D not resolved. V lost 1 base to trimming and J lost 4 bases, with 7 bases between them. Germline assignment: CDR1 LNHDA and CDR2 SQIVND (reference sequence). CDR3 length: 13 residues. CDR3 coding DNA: TGTGCCAGTAGTATAGGGTGGGGCACTGAAGCTTTCTTT. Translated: CASSIGWGTEAFF.

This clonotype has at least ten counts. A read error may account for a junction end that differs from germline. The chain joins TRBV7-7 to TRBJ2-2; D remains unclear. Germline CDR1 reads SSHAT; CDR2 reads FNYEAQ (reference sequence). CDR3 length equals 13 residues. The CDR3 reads CASSASWTGELFF. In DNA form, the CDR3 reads TGTGCTAGCAGCGCCTCGTGGACCGGGGAGCTGTTTTTT. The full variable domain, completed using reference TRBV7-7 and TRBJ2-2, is GAGVSQSPRYKVTKRGQDVTLRCDPISSHATLYWYQQALGQGPEFLTYFNYEAQPDKSGLPSDRFSAERPEGSISTLTIQRTEQRDSAMYRCASSASWTGELFFGEGSRLTVL.

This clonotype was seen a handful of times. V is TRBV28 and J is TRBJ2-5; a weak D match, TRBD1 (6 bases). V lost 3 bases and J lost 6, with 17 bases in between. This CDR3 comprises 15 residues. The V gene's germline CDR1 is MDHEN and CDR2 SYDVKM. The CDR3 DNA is TGTGCCAGCAGTTTCCGGGACATTCGTGTAAAGACCCAGTACTTC. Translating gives CASSFRDIRVKTQYF.

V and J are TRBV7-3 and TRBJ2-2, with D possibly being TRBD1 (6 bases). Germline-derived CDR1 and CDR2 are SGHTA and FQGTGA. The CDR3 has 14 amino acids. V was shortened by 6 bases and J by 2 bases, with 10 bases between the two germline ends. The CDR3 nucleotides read TGTGCCAGCAGGAGGGACACCAACACCGGGGAGCTGTTTTTT. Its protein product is CASRRDTNTGELFF.

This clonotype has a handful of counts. CDR3 DNA: TGTGCCAGCAGTGAAATCCCCATCGATGAGCAGTTCTTC. This gives the protein CASSEIPIDEQFF. The gene calls are TRBV6-1 and TRBJ2-1; D unclear. In germline, CDR1 is MNHNS, CDR2 SASEGT. V gave up 2 bases and J gave up 8 bases, with 10 bases separating them. CDR3 length equals 13 residues.

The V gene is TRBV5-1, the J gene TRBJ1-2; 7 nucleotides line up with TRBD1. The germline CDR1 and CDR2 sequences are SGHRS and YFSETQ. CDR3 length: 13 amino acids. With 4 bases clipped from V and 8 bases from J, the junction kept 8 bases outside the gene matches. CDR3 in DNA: TGCGCCAGCAGCAGGGACAGCGTGGAGGGCTACACCTTC. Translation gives CASSRDSVEGYTF.

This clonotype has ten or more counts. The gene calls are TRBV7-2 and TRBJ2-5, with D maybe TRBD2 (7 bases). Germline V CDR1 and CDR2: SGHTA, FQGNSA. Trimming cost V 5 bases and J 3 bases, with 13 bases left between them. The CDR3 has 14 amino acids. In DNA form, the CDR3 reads TGTGCCAGCAGCAGGGGGGGGGCCGAAGAGACCCAGTACTTC. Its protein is CASSRGGAEETQYF.